These 15 T cell receptor beta chains originate from one sample sequenced in a study of T cells in localized non-small cell lung cancer. Using immunoSEQ multiplex PCR, the repertoire was profiled, and TCRdb retains in-frame clones only, with some absent. The repertoire consists of 24,000 or so clones, with 75% to 95% occurring once and the leading ten covering about 7%. The specimen comprised peripheral blood, sampled before any cancer treatment. The source of these receptors is a woman aged 40-69 years with stage I lung adenocarcinoma.

The chain couples TRBV30 to TRBJ1-1; 9 bases agree with TRBD1. The CDR3 sequence is 12 residues long. CDR1 GTSNPN and CDR2 SVGIG come from the germline V gene (reference sequence). V gave up 7 bases and J gave up 9 bases; unmatched junction bases: 9. As DNA, the CDR3 is TGTGCCTCTCATTTCGGACAGGGGAAAGCTTTCTTT. Translation: CASHFGQGKAFF.

The count of this clone is one. This chain links TRBV2 with TRBJ1-5; D is unresolved. The CDR3 consists of 13 residues. Per the germline V gene, CDR1 is SNHLY and CDR2 is FYNNEI. V lost 8 bases to trimming and J lost 1 base, with 9 bases between them. The CDR3 nucleotides are TGTGCCAGCCACGAGGACAGCAATCAGCCCCAGCATTTT. Its translation: CASHEDSNQPQHF.

The chain recombines TRBV29-1 with TRBJ1-2; 9 bases agree with TRBD1. Germline CDR1 and CDR2: SQVTM and ANQGSEA. V gave up 2 bases and J gave up 6 bases; unmatched junction bases: 1. This CDR3 contains 12 residues. CDR3 nucleotide sequence: TGCAGCGTTGAACGACAGGGGGATGGCTACACCTTC. It translates to CSVERQGDGYTF.

The gene calls are TRBV6-5 and TRBJ2-7, with 7 bases that match TRBD1. The CDR3 runs 13 residues. V was clipped by 5 bases and J by 5 bases; unmatched bases: 6. In germline, CDR1 is MNHEY, CDR2 SVGAGI. The CDR3 DNA reads as TGTGCCAGCAGTCGAGACAGGGTCGACGAGCAGTACTTC. It is translated as CASSRDRVDEQYF.

The V and J genes are TRBV7-9 and TRBJ1-1; 10 bases agree with TRBD1. The germline CDR1 and CDR2 sequences are SEHNR and FQNEAQ (reference sequence). V trimming: 3 bases; J trimming: 6 bases; junction bases outside the gene matches: 4. The CDR3 runs to 14 residues. In nucleotides, the CDR3 is TGTGCCAGCAGCTTGACAGGGGGCCTGGCTGAAGCTTTCTTT. Translation: CASSLTGGLAEAFF.

V and J are TRBV7-9 and TRBJ1-1; 10 nucleotides agree with TRBD1. CDR3 length equals 14 residues. Germline CDR1 is SEHNR and CDR2 is FQNEAQ (reference sequence). Losses at the gene ends were 3 bases for V and 11 bases for J; bases not matched to a gene: 9. The CDR3 bases are TGTGCCAGCAGCTTTGGGACAGGGGTGGATCGGGCTTTCTTT. It yields the protein CASSFGTGVDRAFF.

V and J are TRBV30 and TRBJ2-1; D is undetermined. The germline V and J ends were trimmed by 0 bases and 0 bases, with 12 bases remaining between them. The CDR3 runs to 16 residues. Germline V gives CDR1 GTSNPN, CDR2 SVGIG (reference sequence). CDR3 protein: CAWSVRVGSSYNEQFF. The CDR3 DNA reads TGTGCCTGGAGTGTTAGGGTGGGTTCCTCCTACAATGAGCAGTTCTTC.

CDR3 residues: CASSILSGTGGSREKLFF. The DNA for the CDR3 is TGTGCCAGTAGTATCCTATCCGGGACAGGGGGCTCTCGGGAAAAACTGTTTTTT. The chain has TRBV19 and TRBJ1-4, with TRBD1 identical over 12 bases. CDR1 LNHDA and CDR2 SQIVND come from the germline V gene (reference sequence). The ends lost 3 bases at V and 8 bases at J; junction bases unmatched: 13. There are 18 residues in the CDR3.

The V and J genes are TRBV5-5 and TRBJ1-5; unclear D gene. V dropped 2 bases and J dropped 11 bases, with 14 bases sitting between them. Germline CDR1 SGHKS, CDR2 YYEKEE (reference sequence). CDR3 length equals 13 residues. This chain's CDR3 is CASSFAAESAQHF. The DNA for the CDR3 is TGTGCCAGCAGCTTTGCGGCGGAATCAGCCCAGCATTTT.

The rearrangement uses TRBV11-3 and TRBJ2-7; 9 bases are a match to TRBD1. The J segment lost 4 bases and the V segment lost 6 bases, leaving 10 bases of the junction unmatched. This CDR3 is 15 amino acids long. The germline V gene encodes CDR1 SGHNT and CDR2 YENEEA. CDR3 loop: CASSNSGQGFYEQYF. CDR3 nucleotide sequence: TGTGCCAGCAGTAACTCGGGACAGGGTTTTTACGAGCAGTACTTC. The variable domain in full, with the rest retrieved from reference TRBV11-3 and TRBJ2-7, is EAGVVQSPRYKIIEKKQPVAFWCNPISGHNTLYWYLQNLGQGPELLIRYENEEAVDDSQLPKDRFSAERLKGVDSTLKIQPAELGDSAVYLCASSNSGQGFYEQYFGPGTRLTVT.

The chain links TRBV6-5 to TRBJ1-5; TRBD1 might be the D (5 bases). The CDR3 runs to 13 residues. Trimming left V 4 bases short and J 7 bases short, with 11 bases between. The germline gives CDR1 MNHEY, CDR2 SVGAGI. CDR3 in DNA: TGTGCCAGCAGTTTAGGAGGGGTACAGCCCCAGCATTTT. Its protein is CASSLGGVQPQHF.

The rearrangement joins TRBV30 to TRBJ2-3; 10 bases agree with TRBD2. This CDR3 is built from 11 residues. V dropped 7 bases and J dropped 11; count of bases not matched to a gene: 6. The germline CDR1 and CDR2 sequences are GTSNPN and SVGIG (reference sequence). Written as DNA, the CDR3 is TGTGCCTTGGGACTAGCGAGAGTGCAGTATTTT. Protein sequence: CALGLARVQYF.

V usage is TRBV7-2 and J usage is TRBJ2-7; 10 bases align to TRBD2. CDR1 is SGHTA, CDR2 FQGNSA, per germline. V was pared by 6 bases and J by 6 bases, with 11 bases of the junction left unmatched. The CDR3 contains 15 residues. CDR3 DNA: TGTGCCAGCAGTCCCCGGCTAGCGGGAGCGGGCGAGCAGTACTTC. It translates to CASSPRLAGAGEQYF.

The rearrangement links TRBV10-1 to TRBJ2-1; D is unclear. The CDR3 is made up of 13 amino acids. V shed 0 bases and J shed 8 bases, with 8 bases lying between them. From germline, CDR1 is WNHNN and CDR2 SYGVQD (reference sequence). This chain's CDR3 is CASSESYGHEQFF. CDR3 coding DNA: TGCGCCAGCAGTGAGTCGTACGGTCATGAGCAGTTCTTC.

The V gene is TRBV5-1, the J gene TRBJ2-7, with 7 bases identical to TRBD2. Unmatched junction bases numbered 15, after V lost 2 bases and J lost 7 bases. The germline CDR1 and CDR2 sequences are SGHRS and YFSETQ. The CDR3 consists of 16 residues. The CDR3 nucleotides read TGCGCCAGCAGCTTCGCTCTTAAGGGAGGGTCGGGGGAGCAGTACTTC. Translating gives CASSFALKGGSGEQYF.